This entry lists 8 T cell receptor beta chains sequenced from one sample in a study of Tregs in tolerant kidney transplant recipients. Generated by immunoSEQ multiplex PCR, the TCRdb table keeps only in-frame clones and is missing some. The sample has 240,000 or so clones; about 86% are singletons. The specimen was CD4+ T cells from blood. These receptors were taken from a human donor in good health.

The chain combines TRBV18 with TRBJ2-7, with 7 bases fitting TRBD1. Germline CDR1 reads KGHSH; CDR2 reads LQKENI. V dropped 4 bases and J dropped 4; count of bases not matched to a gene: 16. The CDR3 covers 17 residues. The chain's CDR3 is CASSHQQGREGAYEQYF. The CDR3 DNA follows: TGTGCCAGCTCACACCAACAGGGGCGAGAAGGAGCTTACGAGCAGTACTTC.

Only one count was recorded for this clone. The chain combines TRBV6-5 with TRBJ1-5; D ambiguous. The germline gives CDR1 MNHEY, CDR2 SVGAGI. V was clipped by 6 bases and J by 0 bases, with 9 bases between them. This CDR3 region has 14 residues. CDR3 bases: TGTGCCAGCAGGAAATCCAATAGCAATCAGCCCCAGCATTTT. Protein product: CASRKSNSNQPQHF.

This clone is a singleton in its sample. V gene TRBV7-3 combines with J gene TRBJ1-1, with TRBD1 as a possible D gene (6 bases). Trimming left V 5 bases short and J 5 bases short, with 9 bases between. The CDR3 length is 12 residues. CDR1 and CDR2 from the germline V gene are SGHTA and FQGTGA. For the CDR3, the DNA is TGTGCCAGCAGCCCTACAGGGACTGAAGCTTTCTTT. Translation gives CASSPTGTEAFF.

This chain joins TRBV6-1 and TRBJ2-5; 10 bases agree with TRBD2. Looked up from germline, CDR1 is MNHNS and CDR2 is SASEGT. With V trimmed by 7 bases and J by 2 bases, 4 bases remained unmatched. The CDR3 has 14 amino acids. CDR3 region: CASNLAGEQETQYF. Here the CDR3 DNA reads TGTGCCAGCAACCTAGCGGGGGAACAAGAGACCCAGTACTTC.

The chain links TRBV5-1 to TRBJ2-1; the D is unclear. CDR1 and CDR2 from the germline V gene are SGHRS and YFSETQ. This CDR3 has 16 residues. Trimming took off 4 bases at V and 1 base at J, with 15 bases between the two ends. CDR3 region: CASSPWPSLSYNEQFF. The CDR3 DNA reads TGCGCCAGCAGCCCGTGGCCGTCTTTATCCTACAATGAGCAGTTCTTC.

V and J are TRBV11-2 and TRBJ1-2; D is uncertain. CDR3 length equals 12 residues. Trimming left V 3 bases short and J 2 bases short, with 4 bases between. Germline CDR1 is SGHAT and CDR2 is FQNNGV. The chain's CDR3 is CASSLRNYGYTF. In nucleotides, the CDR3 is TGTGCCAGCAGCTTGCGGAACTATGGCTACACCTTC.

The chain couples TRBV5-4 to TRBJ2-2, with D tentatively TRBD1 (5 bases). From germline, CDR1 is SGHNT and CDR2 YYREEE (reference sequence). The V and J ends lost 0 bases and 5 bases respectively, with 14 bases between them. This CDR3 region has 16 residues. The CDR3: CASSLEGRSRTGELFF. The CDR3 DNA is TGTGCCAGCAGCTTGGAGGGGCGGTCAAGGACCGGGGAGCTGTTTTTT.

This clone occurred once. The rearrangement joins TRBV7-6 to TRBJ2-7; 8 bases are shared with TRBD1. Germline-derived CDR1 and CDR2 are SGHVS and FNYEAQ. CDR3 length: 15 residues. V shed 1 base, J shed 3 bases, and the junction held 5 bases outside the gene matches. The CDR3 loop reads CASSLGGQAHYEQYF. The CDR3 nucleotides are TGTGCCAGCAGCTTAGGGGGACAGGCCCACTACGAGCAGTACTTC.